This T cell receptor beta chain is drawn from a study of early T cells in non-severe SARS-CoV-2 infection (dated by TCRdb to about 2021). Study-wide context: Because TCR sequencing was done on bulk RNA from unsorted whole blood, the alpha and beta chains could not be paired.

Libraries were constructed by 5' RACE. The instrument given in TCRdb is NextSeq 500. To correct for sequencing error and PCR bias, the TCR library protocol tagged individual cDNA molecules with unique molecular identifiers. TCR alpha and beta chains were both sequenced, and the abundances of alpha and beta sequences in each sample were closely correlated with each other. In the original analysis: Decombinator V4 was used to annotate TCR sequences for V gene, J gene and CDR3. TCRs were defined as expanded if a significant change between any two time points was detected under a Poisson model with p below 0.0001. TCR abundances were normalised to the total number of TCRs sequenced in each sample and reported as counts per million. A search of VDJdb, accessed on 1 November 2021, was run for TCRs annotated to CMV, EBV and SARS-CoV-2, with TCRs annotated for multiple antigens excluded. TCRdb trimmed the raw reads at Q25, called clones with MiXCR and kept productive beta chains. Records with the same CDR3 protein are collapsed into one entry carrying the most frequent genes and DNA. V and J calls and clone size were set by TCRdb, not the authors. The sample table records tens of thousands of distinct CDR3 sequences; 5.3% of these occur just once. 25% to 30% of the sample is taken by the ten largest.

Set within a cohort of healthcare workers in London, UK, this nested case-control study involved weekly PCR testing of nasopharyngeal swabs along with blood sampling. Between 23 and 31 March 2020, the week of the UK lockdown, healthcare workers were enrolled and then followed up weekly for as long as 16 weeks. This clonotype was recorded at least ten times. The target of this receptor is not known. Per-base quality was not reported, and no clone a single base away is much larger than it. What the authors observed across the whole study: Matching against VDJdb was skewed toward anti-spike CD8 responses, likely underestimated virus-specific expansions, and missed private and CD4 specificities.

Material for sequencing was whole blood. The origin of this receptor is an adult who was a healthcare worker with PCR-confirmed SARS-CoV-2 infection or an uninfected control (not recorded which).

The nucleotide sequence reads as follows: TGCAGTGCGAGATACTTCGGGACGGATAGCTCCTACAATGAGCAGTTCTTC. Its amino acids are CSARYFGTDSSYNEQFF. The chain is assembled from TRBV20-1 and TRBJ2-1; the D segment may tentatively be TRBD1 or TRBD2, each giving 5 matched bases. The CDR3 spans 17 residues, from the cysteine through the phenylalanine. Only the CDR3 part of the read is kept: 51 bases, read in frame from the first base. Deletion took 6 bases off V and 0 bases off J, with a span of 21 bases between the germline ends. The germline V gene (reference sequence) gives CDR1 as DFQATT and CDR2 as SNEGSKA.